The present T cell receptor beta chain was sequenced within a study of identical twins. This CDR3 spans 14 amino acids. Germline V gene sequence: CDR1 SNHLY, CDR2 FYNNEI. The V end was cut by 11 bases, the J end by 2 bases, with 17 bases between. TCRdb itself ran the 5' RACE reads through MiXCR, one entry per CDR3 protein. The table includes over 500,000 distinct CDR3 sequences, around 20% detected once. This clonotype came up many times. These data were also filed under a second study, of T cells expressing NK-cell markers.

The TCR sequence derives from a woman aged 18-29 years in good health. Sequencing was carried out using CD4+ T cells sorted from blood. The J gene is TRBJ2-3, the V gene TRBV2, with D perhaps matching TRBD1 (6 bases). CDR3 region: CADRTQGITDTQYF. The CDR3 nucleotides read TGTGCCGACAGGACTCAAGGCATCACAGATACGCAGTATTTT.